Each of the 31 T cell receptor beta chains below was sequenced from the same sample in a study of graft-versus-host responses after intestinal transplantation (TCRdb year 2021). The sample's time point label, in plain terms: cells obtained before transplantation from donor or recipient. These receptors' targets are unknown. Library creation used the immunoSEQ multiplex PCR assay. This immuneACCESS table, as held by TCRdb, lists in-frame sequences with V and J called but not all clones. Of the missing ones, under half trace to an unresolved V gene in checked studies; the others have no known cause. This sample lists under 95,000 clones; about nine tenths were detected once. The top ten constitute 0.28% of the sample. The sample consisted of unstimulated CD4+ T cells sorted from spleen or lymph node cells, taken before transplant. Receptor source: a human donor who was the organ donor for an intestinal transplant.

V gene TRBV5-4 combines with J gene TRBJ2-5; TRBD2 matches at 13 bases. From germline, CDR1 is SGHNT and CDR2 YYREEE (reference sequence). V lost 4 bases and J lost 5; bases outside the gene matches: 8. The CDR3 runs 16 residues. This CDR3 reads CASSTKLAGGGETQYF. CDR3 sequence (DNA): TGTGCCAGCAGCACTAAACTAGCGGGAGGGGGGGAGACCCAGTACTTC.

V usage is TRBV7-2 and J usage is TRBJ2-1, with 8 bases that match TRBD2. This CDR3 has 15 residues. V gave up 4 bases and J gave up 6 bases; unmatched junction bases: 8. From germline, CDR1 is SGHTA and CDR2 FQGNSA. CDR3 residues: CASSWRTSPGNEQFF. CDR3 sequence (DNA): TGTGCCAGCAGCTGGAGGACTAGCCCCGGCAATGAGCAGTTCTTC.

This rearrangement joins TRBV21-1 to TRBJ2-5; TRBD2, the table's D call, lacks a check against the DNA. TRBV21-1 is a listed pseudogene. This CDR3 spans 18 amino acids. DNA for the CDR3: TGTGCCAGCAACCCTGGCGGACGCCAGACTAGGACGTACGAGACCCAGTACTTC. This gives the protein CASNPGGRQTRTYETQYF.

The V call is TRBV30, the J call TRBJ2-3; 10 nucleotides line up with TRBD2. Trimming cost V 5 bases and J 5 bases; bases outside gene matches: 7. Germline CDR1 is GTSNPN and CDR2 is SVGIG (reference sequence). CDR3 size: 14 residues. The CDR3: CAWASGGARDTQYF. The CDR3 DNA is TGTGCCTGGGCCAGCGGGGGGGCAAGAGATACGCAGTATTTT.

J is TRBJ2-5 and V is TRBV29-1, with D perhaps TRBD1 (6 bases). CDR1 SQVTM and CDR2 ANQGSEA come from the germline V gene. CDR3 length: 13 residues. V lost 6 bases and J lost 0, with 11 bases in between. The CDR3 DNA sequence: TGCAGCGTCGCACAGGGCGACCAAGAGACCCAGTACTTC. It codes for CSVAQGDQETQYF.

Points on this clone: The sample holds other DNA sequences that translate to the same CDR3. The V call is TRBV5-1, the J call TRBJ2-5; D gene ambiguous. Deletions cut 4 bases from V and 3 bases from J, with 4 bases between. This CDR3 has 11 amino acids. CDR1 SGHRS and CDR2 YFSETQ come from the germline V gene. CDR3 protein: CASSVEETQYF. Written as DNA, the CDR3 is TGCGCCAGCAGCGTAGAAGAGACCCAGTACTTC.

The J gene is TRBJ2-7, the V gene TRBV14; perhaps TRBD2 as D (5 bases). The CDR3 extends over 17 amino acids. Germline values: CDR1 SGHDN, CDR2 FVKESK. V lost 0 bases, J lost 6 bases, and 21 bases lay in between. This chain's CDR3 is CASSQEFYGRGLREQYF. As DNA, the CDR3 is TGTGCCAGCAGCCAAGAATTTTACGGCCGGGGATTACGCGAGCAGTACTTC.

This clone was seen a handful of times. V gene TRBV5-4 combines with J gene TRBJ2-5, with D unresolved. V shed 0 bases and J shed 5 bases, with 2 bases lying between them. CDR1 and CDR2 (germline): SGHNT, YYREEE (reference sequence). This CDR3 comprises 11 residues. This CDR3 reads CASSLAETQYF. CDR3 in DNA: TGTGCCAGCAGCTTGGCGGAGACCCAGTACTTC.

The V gene is TRBV6-6, the J gene TRBJ2-5; TRBD1 might be the D (6 bases). The V end lost 6 bases, the J end lost 5 bases, and 19 bases lay between the germline ends. CDR3 length equals 15 residues. Looked up from germline, CDR1 is MNHNY and CDR2 is SVGAGI (reference sequence). CDR3 coding DNA: TGTGCCAGCAGCCTGGAGACAGGTCTAGGGGAGACCCAGTACTTC. Translated, it gives CASSLETGLGETQYF.

The chain carries TRBV6-1 and TRBJ2-6; 10 bases are shared with TRBD2. The CDR3 has 19 amino acids. Germline loops: CDR1 MNHNS, CDR2 SASEGT. J was trimmed by 4 bases and V by 2 bases; bases with no gene match: 11. The CDR3 reads CASSERASGGLRGANVLTF. The CDR3 DNA reads TGTGCCAGCAGTGAACGGGCTAGCGGGGGCCTGAGGGGGGCCAACGTCCTGACTTTC.

The V gene is TRBV19, the J gene TRBJ2-5; D call uncertain. CDR1 is LNHDA, CDR2 SQIVND, per germline (reference sequence). This CDR3 spans 11 amino acids. V was clipped by 5 bases and J by 4 bases, with 5 bases between them. In nucleotides, the CDR3 is TGTGCCAGTAGTCTTCGAGAGACCCAGTACTTC. This sequence encodes CASSLRETQYF.

V is TRBV2 and J is TRBJ2-7; possibly TRBD2 for D (6 bases). The CDR3 extends over 13 amino acids. CDR1 and CDR2 from the germline V gene are SNHLY and FYNNEI. The V gene lost 10 bases and the J gene lost 1 base, with 14 bases spanning the gap. Here the CDR3 reads CAKASGPSYEQYF. In DNA form, the CDR3 reads TGTGCCAAGGCAAGCGGGCCTTCCTACGAGCAGTACTTC. The complete variable domain, with remaining parts taken from reference TRBV2 and TRBJ2-7, reads EPEVTQTPSHQVTQMGQEVILRCVPISNHLYFYWYRQILGQKVEFLVSFYNNEISEKSEIFDDQFSVERPDGSNFTLKIRSTKLEDSAMYFCAKASGPSYEQYFGPGTRLTVT.

This clone was detected once. The chain recombines TRBV9 with TRBJ1-3, with 8 bases identical to TRBD1. Germline values: CDR1 SGDLS, CDR2 YYNGEE. The CDR3 length is 17 residues. Trimming removed 2 bases from V and 8 bases from J; junction bases left unmatched: 15. Written as DNA, the CDR3 is TGTGCCAGCAGCGTCACACCAGGACAGGGTGGGAGGGACACCATATATTTT. Translated: CASSVTPGQGGRDTIYF.

The chain is built from TRBV6-1 and TRBJ2-3; possible D gene TRBD2, 5 bases. This CDR3 contains 14 residues. CDR1 is MNHNS and CDR2 is SASEGT in the germline V gene. The germline V and J ends were trimmed by 5 bases and 8 bases, with 17 bases remaining between them. CDR3: CASSPEPIGGTQYF. The CDR3 DNA is TGTGCCAGCAGTCCCGAACCAATAGGAGGTACGCAGTATTTT.

V and J are TRBV2 and TRBJ2-6; weak D call: TRBD2 (5 bases). Per the germline V gene, CDR1 is SNHLY and CDR2 is FYNNEI. The CDR3 runs 15 residues. Trimming stripped 6 bases from V and 4 bases from J, with 13 bases between. CDR3 in amino acids: CASRSEGSGANVLTF. CDR3 DNA: TGTGCCAGCAGGTCAGAGGGTTCCGGGGCCAACGTCCTGACTTTC.

The rearrangement joins TRBV14 to TRBJ2-5, with TRBD2 matching 10 bases. The V and J ends lost 4 bases and 5 bases, in that order; junction bases with no gene match: 10. The germline gives CDR1 SGHDN, CDR2 FVKESK. CDR3 length: 16 residues. The CDR3 reads CASSRRIAGGGETQYF. The CDR3, as DNA: TGTGCCAGCAGCCGTCGGATAGCGGGAGGTGGGGAGACCCAGTACTTC.

This chain uses TRBV29-1 with TRBJ1-2; D gene uncertain. V lost 2 bases and J lost 4, with 8 bases in between. CDR3 length: 12 amino acids. In germline, CDR1 is SQVTM, CDR2 ANQGSEA. For the CDR3, the DNA is TGCAGCGTTGAACAGGTCAGCTATGGCTACACCTTC. This encodes CSVEQVSYGYTF.

This clone was recorded a few times. The chain uses TRBV25-1 and TRBJ2-7; D call uncertain. Trimming left V 11 bases short and J 5 bases short, with 13 bases between. Germline CDR1 reads MGHDK; CDR2 reads SYGVNS. The CDR3 extends over 11 amino acids. The CDR3 DNA is TGTGCCCTAGGTAACCCTAACGAGCAGTACTTC. As protein: CALGNPNEQYF.

The sample holds one count of this clone. J is TRBJ1-5 and V is TRBV7-2, with D hard to call. V lost 5 bases and J lost 5, with 7 bases in between. The V gene's germline CDR1 is SGHTA and CDR2 FQGNSA. The CDR3 runs 12 residues. The CDR3 region is CASSPPDQPQHF. The CDR3 DNA is TGTGCCAGCAGCCCCCCGGATCAGCCCCAGCATTTT.

The genes are TRBV5-4 and TRBJ2-1; 10 bases match TRBD2. Germline values: CDR1 SGHNT, CDR2 YYREEE (reference sequence). J lost 5 bases, V lost 4 bases, and 9 bases had no gene match. This CDR3 comprises 16 residues. CDR3 bases: TGTGCCAGCAGCCGCGCCCTAGCGGGGGAAAACAATGAGCAGTTCTTC. It codes for CASSRALAGENNEQFF.

This clone was seen only once. This sequence joins TRBV9 and TRBJ1-3; no clear D. The V and J ends lost 4 bases and 0 bases respectively, with 20 bases between them. Germline V gives CDR1 SGDLS, CDR2 YYNGEE. This CDR3 is 18 amino acids long. As DNA, the CDR3 is TGTGCCAGCAGCCCCGACTCGGGGTGGCATAGCTCTGGAAACACCATATATTTT. Protein product: CASSPDSGWHSSGNTIYF.

Only one count was recorded for this clone. The chain joins TRBV7-2 to TRBJ2-6; 8 positions agree with TRBD1. This CDR3 is 16 amino acids long. The germline CDR1 and CDR2 sequences are SGHTA and FQGNSA. Losses at the gene ends were 2 bases for V and 4 bases for J; bases not matched to a gene: 4. The CDR3, as DNA: TGTGCCAGCAGCTTAATGGGACAGGCCGGGGCCAACGTCCTGACTTTC. Protein product: CASSLMGQAGANVLTF.

The J gene is TRBJ1-6, the V gene TRBV19, with 7 bases matching TRBD1. Germline CDR1 reads LNHDA; CDR2 reads SQIVND (reference sequence). There are 16 residues in the CDR3. Trimming at V came to 4 bases and at J to 2 bases, leaving 5 bases not matched to a gene. DNA of the CDR3: TGTGCCAGTAGTAGAGCAGGGGGAGCCTATAATTCACCCCTCCACTTT. Its translation is CASSRAGGAYNSPLHF.

This clone has a single count. The chain has TRBV2 and TRBJ2-3, with 8 bases identical to TRBD2. Looked up from germline, CDR1 is SNHLY and CDR2 is FYNNEI. The CDR3 spans 11 residues. The junction had 10 bases not matched to a gene; V was cut back by 10 bases and J by 13 bases. CDR3 loop: CATSSGRQKYF. The CDR3 nucleotides are TGTGCCACCTCGAGCGGGAGACAAAAGTATTTT.

The chain uses TRBV9 and TRBJ2-1; 9 bases map to TRBD2. The CDR3 is 18 amino acids. After removal of 3 bases from V and 6 bases from J, the junction contained 16 bases not matched to a gene. The germline gives CDR1 SGDLS, CDR2 YYNGEE. The CDR3 DNA is TGTGCCAGCAGCGCTCCCGGGACTAGCCTCGCGGGGAGCAATGAGCAGTTCTTC. Its translation is CASSAPGTSLAGSNEQFF.

The rearrangement joins TRBV19 to TRBJ1-4, with TRBD1 as a possible D gene (6 bases). The length of the CDR3 is 16 residues. The V gene lost 5 bases and the J gene lost 8 bases, with 21 bases spanning the gap. Germline V lookup: CDR1 LNHDA, CDR2 SQIVND (reference sequence). Written as DNA, the CDR3 is TGTGCCAGTAGTCCCAGGGGATTTATAGGAAGGGAAAAACTGTTTTTT. Protein: CASSPRGFIGREKLFF.

The CDR3 DNA reads as TGTGCCAGCAGCTTGTTGACAAGCAACTACGAGCAGTACTTC. Encoded protein: CASSLLTSNYEQYF. The chain recombines TRBV6-1 with TRBJ2-7; D is uncertain. Deletions cut 6 bases from V and 3 bases from J, with 15 bases between. In germline, CDR1 is MNHNS, CDR2 SASEGT. This CDR3 has 14 amino acids.

The V call is TRBV5-1, the J call TRBJ1-5, with 10 nucleotides matching TRBD1. V trimming: 4 bases; J trimming: 6 bases; junction bases outside the gene matches: 7. The CDR3 extends over 15 amino acids. CDR1 and CDR2 (germline): SGHRS, YFSETQ. CDR3 residues: CASSTTGGGSQPQHF. The CDR3 region has the DNA TGCGCCAGCAGCACGACAGGGGGCGGCAGTCAGCCCCAGCATTTT.

The chain combines TRBV5-6 with TRBJ2-5, with 8 bases aligning to TRBD2. The germline CDR1 and CDR2 sequences are SGHDT and YYEEEE. This CDR3 region has 15 residues. Germline trimming cut 5 bases from V and 5 bases from J; bases unmatched to any gene: 11. The CDR3 coding sequence is TGTGCCAGCAGTGACATAGCGGGGAGTCAGGAGACCCAGTACTTC. It codes for CASSDIAGSQETQYF.

This clone showed up just once. This CDR3 is CSVGQGGQPQHF. The CDR3 region has the DNA TGCAGCGTGGGACAGGGCGGTCAGCCCCAGCATTTT. V usage is TRBV29-1 and J usage is TRBJ1-5; 9 positions agree with TRBD1. V lost 6 bases, J lost 6 bases, and 3 bases stayed unmatched. Germline CDR1 is SQVTM and CDR2 is ANQGSEA. This CDR3 has 12 amino acids.

The V gene is TRBV7-9, the J gene TRBJ2-3; 13 nucleotides match TRBD2. V shed 4 bases and J 6 bases; nucleotides not matched to a gene: 7. The germline CDR1 and CDR2 sequences are SEHNR and FQNEAQ (reference sequence). This CDR3 has 16 amino acids. In nucleotides, the CDR3 is TGTGCCAGCAGCTCGGGACTAGCGGGGCGCGTGGATACGCAGTATTTT. Protein product: CASSSGLAGRVDTQYF. Filled out from reference TRBV7-9 and TRBJ2-3, the complete variable domain reads DTGVSQNPRHKITKRGQNVTFRCDPISEHNRLYWYRQTLGQGPEFLTYFQNEAQLEKSRLLSDRFSAERPKGSFSTLEIQRTEQGDSAMYLCASSSGLAGRVDTQYFGPGTRLTVL.